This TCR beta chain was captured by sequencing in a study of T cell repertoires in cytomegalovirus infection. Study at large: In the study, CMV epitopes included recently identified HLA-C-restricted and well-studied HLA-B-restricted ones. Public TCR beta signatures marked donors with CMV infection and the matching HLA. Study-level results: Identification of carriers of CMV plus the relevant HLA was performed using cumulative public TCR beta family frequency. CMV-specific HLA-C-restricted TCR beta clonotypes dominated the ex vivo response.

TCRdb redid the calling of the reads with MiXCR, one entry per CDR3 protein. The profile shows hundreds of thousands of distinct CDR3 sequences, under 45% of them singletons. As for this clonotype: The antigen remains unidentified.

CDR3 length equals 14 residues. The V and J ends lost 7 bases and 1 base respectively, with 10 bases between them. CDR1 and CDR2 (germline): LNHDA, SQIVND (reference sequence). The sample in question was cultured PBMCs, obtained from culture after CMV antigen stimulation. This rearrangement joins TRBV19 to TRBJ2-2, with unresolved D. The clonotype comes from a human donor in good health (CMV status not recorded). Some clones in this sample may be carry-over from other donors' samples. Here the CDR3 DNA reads TGTGCCAGTAACGGCAGGATGAACACCGGGGAGCTGTTTTTT. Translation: CASNGRMNTGELFF.